This T cell receptor beta chain was observed in a study of shared T cell receptors in the human thymus. Germline V gene data show CDR1 as SGHTA and CDR2 as FQGNSA. The CDR3 runs 13 residues. The V and J ends lost 3 bases and 8 bases respectively, with 11 bases between them. Produced via immunoSEQ multiplex PCR; TCRdb's table is partial and in-frame only. The sample has fewer than 700,000 clones; approximately 88% are singletons. These data also featured in a second study, about human thymus T cells.

The genes are TRBV7-2 and TRBJ2-1; D is unclear. Sample: thymocytes. The clonotype comes from a boy in the first two years of life with a congenital heart defect. CDR3 amino acids: CASSFCSVDEQFF. The CDR3, as DNA: TGTGCCAGCAGCTTCTGCTCAGTCGATGAGCAGTTCTTC.